The rows below give T cell receptor beta chains drawn from one sample of a study of blood T cell repertoires in COVID-19. Profiling relied on immunoSEQ multiplex PCR, and the TCRdb table lists in-frame clones only, not all of them. The repertoire includes about 180,000 clones, approximately 85% of them detected once, and roughly 9.7% sits in the top ten. The specimen was peripheral blood. These receptors were collected from a human donor with active or convalescent COVID-19. The donor label of this sample is uncertain. Each CDR3 is given with its conserved first and last residue. D genes are given only for firm matches. The size of a clone is reported for some rows only, either as once, few or many, or as a class for expanded clones.

abundance,d_gene,v_gene,j_gene,len,CDR3aa,CDR3nt
.,TRBD1,TRBV19,TRBJ1-1,17,CASSIDLGQGAPTEAFF,TGTGCCAGTAGTATAGATCTGGGACAGGGGGCGCCGACTGAAGCTTTCTTT
.,TRBD1,TRBV2,TRBJ1-6,16,CASSLYGDRDNSPLHF,TGTGCCAGCAGTTTATATGGGGACAGGGATAATTCACCCCTCCACTTT
.,TRBD1,TRBV5-1,TRBJ2-7,16,CASSRNLAGTGHEQYF,TGCGCCAGCAGTCGTAACCTAGCCGGGACAGGGCACGAGCAGTACTTC
.,.,TRBV18,TRBJ1-2,14,CASSPGGTNYGYTF,TGTGCCAGCTCACCGGGAGGGACTAACTATGGCTACACCTTC
.,TRBD1,TRBV30,TRBJ1-5,15,CAWNVGPQGIGPQHF,TGTGCCTGGAACGTGGGACCACAGGGGATAGGGCCCCAGCATTTT
.,.,TRBV4-3,TRBJ2-2,16,CASSARTYANTGELFF,TGCGCCAGCAGCGCCCGGACTTACGCGAACACCGGGGAGCTGTTTTTT
.,TRBD1,TRBV28,TRBJ2-2,16,CASKYGTGANTGELFF,TGTGCCAGCAAATACGGTACAGGGGCCAACACCGGGGAGCTGTTTTTT
.,TRBD1,TRBV24-1,TRBJ2-5,20,CATSDLPAFTGQGIVQTQYF,TGTGCCACCAGTGATTTGCCCGCGTTTACTGGACAGGGAATTGTACAGACCCAGTACTTC
.,.,TRBV4-1,TRBJ1-1,15,CASSQEAAAVTEAFF,TGCGCCAGCAGCCAAGAGGCGGCTGCGGTGACTGAAGCTTTCTTT
once,.,TRBV24-1,TRBJ1-3,14,CATSPGGSGNTIYF,TGTGCCACCTCCCCCGGGGGATCTGGAAACACCATATATTTT
.,TRBD1,TRBV28,TRBJ1-1,15,CASRTGTGGATEAFF,TGTGCCAGCAGAACCGGGACAGGGGGTGCTACTGAAGCTTTCTTT
.,TRBD1,TRBV7-3,TRBJ2-7,15,CASSLGGTGAYEQYF,TGTGCCAGCAGCTTGGGTGGGACAGGGGCGTACGAGCAGTACTTC
.,.,TRBV28,TRBJ1-2,14,CASINAGGDYGYTF,TGTGCCAGCATTAATGCGGGGGGGGATTATGGCTACACCTTC
.,.,TRBV7-2,TRBJ1-1,14,CASSFGQPNTEAFF,TGTGCCAGCAGCTTCGGACAGCCCAACACTGAAGCTTTCTTT
.,TRBD1,TRBV5-1,TRBJ1-6,15,CASSLWGTGESPLHF,TGCGCCAGCAGCTTGTGGGGGACAGGGGAGTCACCCCTCCACTTT
.,TRBD2,TRBV9,TRBJ2-1,14,CASSATSGNHEQFF,TGTGCCAGCAGCGCGACTAGCGGGAACCATGAGCAGTTCTTC
.,TRBD1,TRBV14,TRBJ1-1,13,CASSLSRGLGSFF,TGTGCCAGCAGCCTTTCCAGGGGGCTTGGGTCTTTCTTT
.,.,TRBV18,TRBJ2-5,12,CASSPNRETQYF,TGTGCCAGCTCACCCAACAGGGAGACCCAGTACTTC
.,.,TRBV28,TRBJ1-1,16,CASSVGTPLGNTEAFF,TGTGCCAGCAGTGTCGGGACTCCCCTAGGGAACACTGAAGCTTTCTTT
.,TRBD2,TRBV4-2,TRBJ2-7,18,CASSQNLRGAGVGYEQYF,TGTGCCAGCAGCCAAAACCTTCGAGGAGCGGGAGTGGGGTACGAGCAGTACTTC
.,.,TRBV28,TRBJ1-2,11,CASSLRGGYTF,TGTGCCAGCAGTTTAAGAGGTGGCTACACCTTC
once,TRBD1,TRBV4-1,TRBJ1-4,16,CASSPSWAGGNEKLFF,TGCGCCAGCAGCCCCAGTTGGGCAGGGGGTAATGAAAAACTGTTTTTT
.,TRBD2,TRBV7-2,TRBJ2-5,17,CASSTLAGGPGKETQYF,TGTGCCAGCAGCACATTAGCGGGAGGGCCTGGGAAAGAGACCCAGTACTTC
.,TRBD1,TRBV7-2,TRBJ2-7,16,CASSLGVTGTSYEQYF,TGTGCCAGCAGCTTAGGTGTGACAGGGACCTCCTACGAGCAGTACTTC
.,.,TRBV15,TRBJ1-1,16,CATSRDRHFMNTEAFF,TGTGCCACCAGCAGGGATCGACACTTCATGAACACTGAAGCTTTCTTT
.,.,TRBV9,TRBJ1-1,16,CASSVAGGARATEAFF,TGTGCCAGCAGCGTCGCGGGCGGCGCTAGGGCCACTGAAGCTTTCTTT
once,.,TRBV5-6,TRBJ1-1,11,CASTFRTEAFF,TGTGCCAGCACCTTCCGCACTGAAGCTTTCTTT
.,TRBD2,TRBV20-1,TRBJ2-1,13,CSASLAGGNEQFF,TGCAGTGCGAGTTTAGCGGGGGGCAATGAGCAGTTCTTC
once,TRBD2,TRBV7-2,TRBJ2-1,14,CASRPVGGDNEQFF,TGTGCCAGCAGACCAGTCGGGGGGGACAATGAGCAGTTCTTC
.,.,TRBV30,TRBJ2-5,14,CAWSVGYRAETQYF,TGTGCCTGGAGTGTAGGGTACAGGGCCGAGACCCAGTACTTC
.,TRBD2,TRBV27,TRBJ2-1,15,CASRGGTSALNEQFF,TGTGCCAGCAGGGGAGGGACTAGCGCCCTTAATGAGCAGTTCTTC
once,.,TRBV27,TRBJ2-3,15,CASSLWQGSTDTQYF,TGTGCCAGCAGTTTGTGGCAGGGGTCCACAGATACGCAGTATTTT
.,TRBD2,TRBV4-2,TRBJ2-7,15,CATREGRGYTYEQYF,TGTGCCACCAGGGAGGGGCGGGGGTACACCTACGAGCAGTACTTC
.,TRBD1,TRBV7-6,TRBJ1-5,15,CASSFGQGYNQPQHF,TGTGCCAGCAGCTTTGGACAGGGGTACAATCAGCCCCAGCATTTT
.,TRBD1,TRBV30,TRBJ1-5,16,CAWSVTGAVSNQPQHF,TGTGCCTGGAGTGTGACAGGGGCGGTTAGCAATCAGCCCCAGCATTTT
.,.,TRBV11-3,TRBJ1-3,16,CASSYRTQSSGNTIYF,TGTGCCAGCAGCTACAGGACCCAGAGCTCTGGAAACACCATATATTTT
.,TRBD2,TRBV2,TRBJ2-2,14,CASAPSGSSGELFF,TGTGCCAGCGCGCCTAGCGGGAGTTCTGGGGAGCTGTTTTTT
once,.,TRBV5-4,TRBJ1-2,15,CASSPQGQANYGYTF,TGTGCCAGCAGCCCGCAGGGGCAAGCTAACTATGGCTACACCTTC
.,.,TRBV6-2/TRBV6-3,TRBJ2-7,14,CASSSDSSPYEQYF,TGTGCCAGCAGTTCAGACAGCTCTCCTTACGAGCAGTACTTC
.,.,TRBV3-1/TRBV3-2,TRBJ2-2,15,CASSALRAVGGELFF,TGTGCCAGCAGCGCCCTGCGGGCGGTAGGCGGGGAGCTGTTTTTT
.,TRBD2,TRBV5-4,TRBJ2-5,16,CASTRGASGYQETQYF,TGTGCCAGCACCCGAGGGGCTAGCGGGTACCAAGAGACCCAGTACTTC